This T cell receptor beta chain was retrieved from a study of shared clonotypes between healthy human individuals. Generated by immunoSEQ multiplex PCR, the TCRdb table keeps only in-frame clones and is missing some. This sample yields roughly 500,000 clones, of which around 80% are seen a single time; about 12% belongs to the top ten. Germline loops: CDR1 LNHDA, CDR2 SQIVND (reference sequence). This CDR3 region has 12 residues. The V and J ends lost 4 bases and 2 bases respectively, with 5 bases between them. V gene TRBV19 combines with J gene TRBJ1-2; D not certain. Sequences were obtained from PBMCs. The receptor was isolated from a woman in her thirties or forties in good health. Some clones in this sample may be carry-over from other donors' samples. The CDR3 loop reads CASSNLNYGYTF. CDR3 DNA: TGTGCCAGTAGTAACTTAAACTATGGCTACACCTTC.